These T cell receptor beta chains were read from a single sample in a study of OX40 agonist ivuxolimab in advanced cancers. Only in-frame clones appear in the TCRdb table, and some are missing; sequencing was by immunoSEQ multiplex PCR. The profile shows about 89,000 clones, just over 90% of them singletons. Sequenced here: CD4+ or CD8+ T cells sorted from blood, sampled in a trial of the OX40 agonist ivuxolimab. These receptors came from an adult with an advanced solid tumor such as melanoma, head and neck, liver or kidney cancer. CDR3s include the opening cysteine and the closing phenylalanine or tryptophan. A D gene is named only where the DNA matches it firmly. Size is stated for part of the rows, as once, few or many counts, or as a class when the clone is expanded.

v_call: TRBV7-2; j_call: TRBJ1-5; d_call: .; clone_size: .; cdr3_aa: CASSRDGNSNQPQHF; cdr3_nt: TGTGCCAGCAGCCGAGACGGAAATAGCAATCAGCCCCAGCATTTT
v_call: TRBV2; j_call: TRBJ2-1; d_call: .; clone_size: .; cdr3_aa: CASSEARTYNEQFF; cdr3_nt: TGTGCCAGCAGTGAAGCGCGGACCTACAATGAGCAGTTCTTC
v_call: TRBV5-4; j_call: TRBJ2-1; d_call: .; clone_size: once; cdr3_aa: CASSFGGGSDEQFF; cdr3_nt: TGTGCCAGCAGCTTCGGGGGCGGGAGTGATGAGCAGTTCTTC
v_call: TRBV28; j_call: TRBJ2-7; d_call: .; clone_size: once; cdr3_aa: CASSFGHEQYF; cdr3_nt: TGTGCCAGCAGTTTCGGGCACGAGCAGTACTTC
v_call: TRBV14; j_call: TRBJ2-1; d_call: .; clone_size: .; cdr3_aa: CASSRWDAYNEQFF; cdr3_nt: TGTGCCAGCAGCCGCTGGGATGCCTACAATGAGCAGTTCTTC
v_call: TRBV21-1; j_call: TRBJ2-1; d_call: .; clone_size: once; cdr3_aa: CASSPRHNEQFF; cdr3_nt: TGTGCCAGCAGCCCCAGGCACAATGAGCAGTTCTTC
v_call: TRBV7-2; j_call: TRBJ1-1; d_call: TRBD1; clone_size: .; cdr3_aa: CASFPGQGRLGTEAFF; cdr3_nt: TGTGCCAGCTTCCCAGGACAGGGGAGGTTGGGGACTGAAGCTTTCTTT
v_call: TRBV7-6; j_call: TRBJ2-3; d_call: .; clone_size: .; cdr3_aa: CASSLETDPTDTQYF; cdr3_nt: TGTGCCAGCAGCTTGGAGACAGATCCCACAGATACGCAGTATTTT
v_call: TRBV5-1; j_call: TRBJ2-7; d_call: .; clone_size: .; cdr3_aa: CASSFSGGLTEQYF; cdr3_nt: TGCGCCAGCAGCTTTTCCGGGGGGCTAACCGAGCAGTACTTC
v_call: TRBV5-1; j_call: TRBJ2-7; d_call: TRBD2; clone_size: .; cdr3_aa: CASSGWTSGGYEQYF; cdr3_nt: TGCGCCAGCAGCGGGTGGACTAGCGGGGGATACGAGCAGTACTTC
v_call: TRBV6-6; j_call: TRBJ1-1; d_call: .; clone_size: .; cdr3_aa: CASRPRQVGNTEAFF; cdr3_nt: TGTGCCAGCAGGCCCCGACAGGTCGGGAACACTGAAGCTTTCTTT
v_call: TRBV28; j_call: TRBJ1-5; d_call: .; clone_size: .; cdr3_aa: CASSLNSPSNQPQHF; cdr3_nt: TGTGCCAGCAGTTTAAACAGTCCTAGCAATCAGCCCCAGCATTTT
v_call: TRBV9; j_call: TRBJ1-2; d_call: TRBD1; clone_size: once; cdr3_aa: CASSVGTGSGYTF; cdr3_nt: TGTGCCAGCAGCGTAGGGACAGGGTCTGGCTACACCTTC
v_call: TRBV10-2; j_call: TRBJ1-4; d_call: .; clone_size: .; cdr3_aa: CASSRGVGEKLFF; cdr3_nt: TGCGCCAGCAGTAGGGGAGTGGGAGAAAAACTGTTTTTT
v_call: TRBV9; j_call: TRBJ2-5; d_call: TRBD2; clone_size: .; cdr3_aa: CASSGSGTRETQYF; cdr3_nt: TGTGCCAGCAGTGGATCCGGGACTAGGGAGACCCAGTACTTC
v_call: TRBV4-3; j_call: TRBJ1-5; d_call: TRBD1; clone_size: .; cdr3_aa: CASSQSIDRANQPQHF; cdr3_nt: TGCGCCAGCAGCCAATCCATCGACAGGGCAAATCAGCCCCAGCATTTT
v_call: TRBV5-6; j_call: TRBJ2-3; d_call: TRBD2; clone_size: .; cdr3_aa: CASKREVSTDTQYF; cdr3_nt: TGTGCCAGCAAGCGGGAGGTTAGCACAGATACGCAGTATTTT
v_call: TRBV6-5; j_call: TRBJ2-5; d_call: .; clone_size: .; cdr3_aa: CASSYSKQASWTQYF; cdr3_nt: TGTGCCAGCAGTTACTCGAAACAGGCGTCTTGGACCCAGTACTTC
v_call: TRBV6-5; j_call: TRBJ1-2; d_call: .; clone_size: .; cdr3_aa: CASSFWGNSRGYTF; cdr3_nt: TGTGCCAGCAGCTTTTGGGGGAACAGTCGTGGCTACACCTTC
v_call: TRBV10-2; j_call: TRBJ2-7; d_call: .; clone_size: .; cdr3_aa: CASNGGYEQYF; cdr3_nt: TGCGCCAGCAATGGGGGCTACGAGCAGTACTTC
v_call: TRBV27; j_call: TRBJ1-1; d_call: .; clone_size: .; cdr3_aa: CASSRGPTEAFF; cdr3_nt: TGTGCCAGCAGTCGGGGGCCCACTGAAGCTTTCTTT
v_call: TRBV7-2; j_call: TRBJ2-2; d_call: TRBD2; clone_size: .; cdr3_aa: CASSPLAGLATGELFF; cdr3_nt: TGTGCCAGCAGCCCATTAGCGGGATTGGCCACCGGGGAGCTGTTTTTT
v_call: TRBV4-3; j_call: TRBJ1-6; d_call: TRBD1; clone_size: .; cdr3_aa: CASSQGGQEYNSPLHF; cdr3_nt: TGCGCCAGCAGCCAAGGGGGACAGGAGTATAATTCACCCCTCCACTTT
v_call: TRBV7-4; j_call: TRBJ2-7; d_call: .; clone_size: .; cdr3_aa: CASSLRPTREQYF; cdr3_nt: TGTGCCAGCAGCCTACGCCCTACACGCGAGCAGTACTTC
v_call: TRBV7-8; j_call: TRBJ2-7; d_call: TRBD1; clone_size: .; cdr3_aa: CASSLVSAGGRYEQYF; cdr3_nt: TGTGCCAGCAGCTTAGTGTCGGCAGGGGGCCGCTACGAGCAGTACTTC
v_call: TRBV29-1; j_call: TRBJ2-5; d_call: TRBD2; clone_size: .; cdr3_aa: CSGRTSWETQYF; cdr3_nt: TGCAGCGGTAGGACTAGCTGGGAGACCCAGTACTTC
v_call: TRBV7-9; j_call: TRBJ2-5; d_call: .; clone_size: .; cdr3_aa: CASSLSEGKETQYF; cdr3_nt: TGTGCCAGCAGCTTATCGGAGGGCAAAGAGACCCAGTACTTC
v_call: TRBV27; j_call: TRBJ1-1; d_call: TRBD1; clone_size: .; cdr3_aa: CASSSSGTGRPEAFF; cdr3_nt: TGTGCCAGCAGTTCCTCCGGGACAGGGAGGCCTGAAGCTTTCTTT
v_call: TRBV4-3; j_call: TRBJ1-2; d_call: .; clone_size: .; cdr3_aa: CASSHTGPVDGYTF; cdr3_nt: TGCGCCAGCAGCCATACGGGGCCTGTGGATGGCTACACCTTC
v_call: TRBV7-9; j_call: TRBJ2-1; d_call: TRBD2; clone_size: .; cdr3_aa: CASSSLAALTDEQFF; cdr3_nt: TGTGCCAGCAGCTCACTAGCGGCCCTCACAGATGAGCAGTTCTTC
v_call: TRBV19; j_call: TRBJ1-4; d_call: TRBD1; clone_size: once; cdr3_aa: CASSIIGTGGATNEKLFF; cdr3_nt: TGTGCCAGTAGTATTATCGGGACAGGAGGTGCAACTAATGAAAAACTGTTTTTT
v_call: TRBV30; j_call: TRBJ1-1; d_call: .; clone_size: .; cdr3_aa: CAWNRETEAFF; cdr3_nt: TGTGCCTGGAATCGTGAGACTGAAGCTTTCTTT
v_call: TRBV14; j_call: TRBJ1-5; d_call: TRBD1; clone_size: few; cdr3_aa: CASSLDRAPQPQHF; cdr3_nt: TGTGCCAGCAGCCTCGACAGGGCCCCTCAGCCCCAGCATTTT
v_call: TRBV5-4; j_call: TRBJ1-4; d_call: .; clone_size: .; cdr3_aa: CASSSGGPDREKLFF; cdr3_nt: TGTGCCAGCAGCTCCGGGGGCCCTGACAGAGAAAAACTGTTTTTT
v_call: TRBV27; j_call: TRBJ2-2; d_call: TRBD2; clone_size: .; cdr3_aa: CASSLLGALASGNGELFF; cdr3_nt: TGTGCCAGCAGTTTACTGGGGGCGCTGGCTAGCGGGAACGGGGAGCTGTTTTTT
v_call: TRBV7-2; j_call: TRBJ2-3; d_call: .; clone_size: .; cdr3_aa: CASSLGQGGDTQYF; cdr3_nt: TGTGCCAGCAGCTTAGGCCAGGGGGGGGATACGCAGTATTTT
v_call: TRBV27; j_call: TRBJ2-3; d_call: TRBD2; clone_size: .; cdr3_aa: CASSFDGRTPDTQYF; cdr3_nt: TGTGCCAGCAGTTTTGACGGGAGGACCCCAGATACGCAGTATTTT
v_call: TRBV10-3; j_call: TRBJ2-3; d_call: .; clone_size: few; cdr3_aa: CAISETGKVPDTQYF; cdr3_nt: TGTGCCATCAGTGAAACAGGGAAAGTCCCAGATACGCAGTATTTT
v_call: TRBV18; j_call: TRBJ2-5; d_call: .; clone_size: .; cdr3_aa: CASSPPSSASETQYF; cdr3_nt: TGTGCCAGCTCACCTCCATCTTCAGCTAGTGAGACCCAGTACTTC
v_call: TRBV2; j_call: TRBJ2-3; d_call: TRBD1; clone_size: .; cdr3_aa: CASSSGQGTSTDTQYF; cdr3_nt: TGTGCCAGCAGTTCTGGACAGGGAACTAGCACAGATACGCAGTATTTT
v_call: TRBV18; j_call: TRBJ2-2; d_call: TRBD2; clone_size: .; cdr3_aa: CASSPPGAGAGELFF; cdr3_nt: TGTGCCAGCTCACCACCTGGGGCGGGAGCCGGGGAGCTGTTTTTT
v_call: TRBV5-4; j_call: TRBJ1-5; d_call: .; clone_size: .; cdr3_aa: CASSLAAGRSGQPQHF; cdr3_nt: TGTGCCAGCAGCTTGGCCGCAGGGAGGAGCGGGCAGCCCCAGCATTTT
v_call: TRBV29-1; j_call: TRBJ2-3; d_call: .; clone_size: once; cdr3_aa: CSVVTPTDTQYF; cdr3_nt: TGCAGCGTTGTGACCCCTACAGATACGCAGTATTTT
v_call: TRBV4-1; j_call: TRBJ2-5; d_call: TRBD2; clone_size: .; cdr3_aa: CASSQRVAGERETQYF; cdr3_nt: TGCGCCAGCAGCCAGCGGGTAGCGGGGGAAAGAGAGACCCAGTACTTC
v_call: TRBV4-1; j_call: TRBJ2-7; d_call: .; clone_size: .; cdr3_aa: CASSQPDREVTYEQYF; cdr3_nt: TGCGCCAGCAGCCAACCCGACAGGGAGGTTACCTACGAGCAGTACTTC